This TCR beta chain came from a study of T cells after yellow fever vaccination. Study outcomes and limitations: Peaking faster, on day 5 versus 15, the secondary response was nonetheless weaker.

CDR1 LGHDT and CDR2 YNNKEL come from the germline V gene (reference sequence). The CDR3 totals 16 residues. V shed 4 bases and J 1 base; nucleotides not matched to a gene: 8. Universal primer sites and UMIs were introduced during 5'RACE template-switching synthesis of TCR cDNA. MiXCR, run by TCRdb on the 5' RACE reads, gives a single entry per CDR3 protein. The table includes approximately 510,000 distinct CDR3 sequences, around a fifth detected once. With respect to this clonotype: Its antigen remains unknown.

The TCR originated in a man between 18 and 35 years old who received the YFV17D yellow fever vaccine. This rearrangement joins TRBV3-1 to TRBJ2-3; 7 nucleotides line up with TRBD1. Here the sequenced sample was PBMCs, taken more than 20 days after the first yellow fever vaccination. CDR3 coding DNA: TGTGCCAGCAGCCCGTCCAAAGGGGGCGGCACAGATACGCAGTATTTT. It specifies CASSPSKGGGTDTQYF.